A selection of T cell receptor beta chains follows, all from one sample in a study of cytomegalovirus exposure and HLA in healthy donors. TCRdb's copy holds only in-frame clones and misses some; the assay was immunoSEQ multiplex PCR. This sample has roughly 150,000 clones, with roughly 71% found just once. Input material: PBMCs. The receptors stem from a woman in her fifties or sixties in good health and CMV-seropositive. The CDR3 runs from the conserved cysteine through the conserved F or W. A D gene is named only where the DNA matches it firmly. Part of the rows lack a size; the others show once, few, many or a class for expanded clones.

clone_size d_call j_call v_call cdr3_aa cdr3_nt
. TRBD2 TRBJ2-3 TRBV4-1 CASSRTSGGGTDTQYF TGCGCCAGCAGCCGGACTAGCGGGGGGGGGACAGATACGCAGTATTTT
. TRBD1 TRBJ1-2 TRBV5-1 CASSRPDRGLGYTF TGCGCCAGCAGCCGACCCGACAGGGGCCTCGGCTACACCTTC
few TRBD1 TRBJ1-2 TRBV30 CAWAGQGLYGYTF TGTGCCTGGGCGGGACAGGGACTCTATGGCTACACCTTC
few TRBD1 TRBJ1-2 TRBV10-3 CAISDTTGGRDYGYTF TGTGCCATCAGTGACACAACAGGGGGCAGAGACTATGGCTACACCTTC
. . TRBJ2-5 TRBV11-1 CASRPRGTSQETQYF TGTGCCAGCAGACCGAGAGGGACATCACAAGAGACCCAGTACTTC
. . TRBJ2-7 TRBV29-1 CSVQMDSYEQYF TGCAGCGTTCAGATGGACAGCTACGAGCAGTACTTC
. . TRBJ2-5 TRBV2 CASSTQQDQETQYF TGTGCCAGCAGCACTCAGCAGGACCAAGAGACCCAGTACTTC
. TRBD1 TRBJ1-1 TRBV5-4 CASSLPDRGGAFF TGTGCCAGCAGCCTACCGGACAGGGGAGGAGCTTTCTTT
. TRBD1 TRBJ1-2 TRBV5-1 CASSRDRSNYGYTF TGCGCCAGCAGCCGGGACAGGAGTAACTATGGCTACACCTTC
. . TRBJ1-5 TRBV4-2 CASSQDRGGQPQHF TGTGCCAGCAGCCAAGATCGGGGGGGTCAGCCCCAGCATTTT
. . TRBJ1-4 TRBV9 CASSVGSAGEKLFF TGTGCCAGCAGCGTAGGGTCAGCGGGAGAAAAACTGTTTTTT
. . TRBJ2-7 TRBV5-4 CASSLRGGGNEQYF TGTGCCAGCAGCTTGAGAGGGGGTGGGAACGAGCAGTACTTC
. . TRBJ1-2 TRBV5-1 CASSLGDYYGYTF TGCGCCAGCAGCTTGGGAGATTACTATGGCTACACCTTC